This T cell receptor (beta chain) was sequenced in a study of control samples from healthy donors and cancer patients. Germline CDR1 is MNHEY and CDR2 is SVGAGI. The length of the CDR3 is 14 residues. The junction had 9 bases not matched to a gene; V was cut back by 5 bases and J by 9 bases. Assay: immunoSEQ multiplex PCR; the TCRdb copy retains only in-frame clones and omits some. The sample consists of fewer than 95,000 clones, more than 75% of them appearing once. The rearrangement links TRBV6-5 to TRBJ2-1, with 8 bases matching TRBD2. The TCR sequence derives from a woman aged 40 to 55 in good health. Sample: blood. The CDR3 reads CASSRLTAGAEQFF. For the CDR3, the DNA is TGTGCCAGCAGTCGTCTTACAGCGGGGGCTGAGCAGTTCTTC.